This is a list of T cell receptor beta chains from one sample in a study of blood T cell repertoires in COVID-19. Produced via immunoSEQ multiplex PCR; TCRdb's table is partial and in-frame only. Of a few hundred thousand clones in the sample, approximately 83% were seen once. Material for sequencing was PBMCs or T cells enriched from blood (not recorded which). The receptors stem from a woman in her 30s who had recovered from COVID-19. Each CDR3 is given without its conserved first and last residue. Only part of the rows carry a size: once, few, many, or a class if the clone is expanded.

TRBJ2-1 TRBV10-3 - AISESQRRLEQKQF
TRBJ2-7 TRBV18 - ASSPSQGVLHEQY
TRBJ2-1 TRBV28 - ASSTDGLAGVSEQF
TRBJ1-4 TRBV28 - ASIDGTTNEKLF
TRBJ1-5 TRBV6-5 - ASSYGGGRQPQH
TRBJ1-6 TRBV10-3 few AISFDRGFGNSPLH
TRBJ1-2 TRBV3-1/TRBV3-2 - ASSRGTGGLGYT
TRBJ1-2 TRBV15 once ATSYGQGPRDGYT
TRBJ2-1 TRBV19 - ASSISGYSYNEQF
TRBJ2-7 TRBV7-9 - ASSFQGTMYEQY
TRBJ2-7 TRBV7-9 few ASSLQGLADEQY
TRBJ2-3 TRBV2 - ASDSGRRTHTDTQY
TRBJ2-1 TRBV11-3 - ASSIASGNEQF
TRBJ1-1 TRBV30 - AWSVWEMNTEAF
TRBJ1-2 TRBV6-5 - ASSYGAGVYGYT
TRBJ2-1 TRBV3-1/TRBV3-2 - ASSGGGQFNEQF
TRBJ2-5 TRBV20-1 few SASRGTQETQY
TRBJ1-2 TRBV15 - ATSRDRTGINYGYT
TRBJ2-2 TRBV18 - ASSPRQGGGELF
TRBJ1-5 TRBV6-5 - ASRTGGAGNQPQH
TRBJ2-1 TRBV19 once ASSWTEYNEQF
TRBJ2-5 TRBV2 once ATRGRGQIQETQY
TRBJ2-1 TRBV7-6 - ASSLGLNKQF
TRBJ2-2 TRBV4-1 - ASRDRDTGELF
TRBJ1-2 TRBV2 - ASSGNRVYGYT
TRBJ2-7 TRBV28 - ASRARRGGRAAYEQY
TRBJ1-1 TRBV14 - ASSQETGIGRAF
TRBJ2-5 TRBV5-6 - ASSFRGGVVETQY
TRBJ2-3 TRBV11-2 few ASSLEGGTGGGSSTDTQY
TRBJ1-1 TRBV9 few ASASGGGIFAEAF
TRBJ2-7 TRBV28 - ASRLGQLYEQY
TRBJ2-7 TRBV10-1 - ASSPGTGPRQY
TRBJ2-1 TRBV2 - ASTRTSGVFMDNEQF
TRBJ2-3 TRBV27 - ASTVVAGATDTQY
TRBJ1-2 TRBV7-9 - ASSSPDGAVANYGYT
TRBJ1-1 TRBV29-1 few SGKQVGSTEAF
TRBJ1-4 TRBV21-1 few ASSIRRKSTNEKLF
TRBJ1-4 TRBV10-3 - AIRATGTNEKLF
TRBJ1-1 TRBV18 - ASSPGTGFIRAF
TRBJ1-6 TRBV28 - ASSLTSGNSPLH
TRBJ2-2 TRBV1 - TSSQDQANTGELF
TRBJ2-3 TRBV24-1 once ATSDLRDTQY